This TCR beta chain was profiled in a study of cytomegalovirus exposure and HLA in healthy donors. Findings and limits, study-wide: Near-uniform donor sequencing depth was presumed by presence/absence analyses. It was shown in a later analysis that HLA-associated TCR beta chains were more clonally expanded than other, equally common chains.

Nominally healthy donors were sampled, though unrecorded immune exposures were likely. Primers: 60 Vbeta forward and 13 Jbeta reverse. Generated by immunoSEQ multiplex PCR, the TCRdb table keeps only in-frame clones and is missing some. The sample records approximately 130,000 clones, 70% to 80% being singletons. This clone has only a few counts. Its specificity is unknown. V was cut by 1 base and J by 6 bases, with 16 bases left in between. The CDR3 is 16 amino acids. Germline CDR1 and CDR2: SGHTA and FQGTGA. The clonotype originates from a woman aged 55-70 years in good health and CMV-seropositive. J is TRBJ2-1 and V is TRBV7-3; D possibly corresponds to TRBD1 (7 bases). The sample consisted of PBMCs. In DNA, the CDR3 is TGTGCCAGCAGCTTAAGGCCCAGGGGGGCCAGCAATGAGCAGTTCTTC. It yields the protein CASSLRPRGASNEQFF.